This TCR beta chain appears in the sequencing data of a study of blood T cell repertoires in COVID-19. Sequenced by immunoSEQ multiplex PCR; TCRdb stores in-frame clones only, minus some. The sample lists some 220,000 clones, roughly 84% seen once, with 5% to 6.5% in the top ten. Germline values: CDR1 MNHNY, CDR2 SVGAGI (reference sequence). Trimming took 5 bases from V and 4 from J; bases not matched to a gene: 5. The CDR3 is made up of 14 amino acids. Sequencing input: peripheral blood. The sequence was obtained from a woman in her sixties who had recovered from COVID-19. This chain connects TRBV6-6 to TRBJ2-7; 10 nucleotides align to TRBD1. Written as DNA, the CDR3 is TGTGCCAGCAGTCGATCGGACAGGGGGTACGAGCAGTACTTC. It encodes CASSRSDRGYEQYF.